This T cell receptor beta chain emerged from a study of T cell responses to AZD1222 COVID-19 vaccine. About this clone itself: Antigen specificity is unknown.

Only in-frame clones appear in the TCRdb table, and some are missing; sequencing was by immunoSEQ multiplex PCR. This sample carries 100,000 to 150,000 clones, 85% to 95% of them seen once, and the ten largest clones take under 2%. Study-level points and caveats: Spike-specific TCR breadth and depth rose after two AZD1222 doses. The donor cohort was predominantly white British with a female majority, and clonal diversity may have been underestimated.

Looked up from germline, CDR1 is SGHVS and CDR2 is FQNEAQ. V dropped 4 bases and J dropped 4; count of bases not matched to a gene: 9. This CDR3 has 16 residues. The sequence was collected from an adult in good health. The V gene is TRBV7-8, the J gene TRBJ2-3; 9 positions agree with TRBD2. The sample consisted of peripheral blood, taken on day 0 of AZD1222 vaccination. The CDR3 nucleotides read TGTGCCAGCAGCTGGGTCCCGGGACTAGCATCAGATACGCAGTATTTT. Translated: CASSWVPGLASDTQYF. Variable domain in full (rest from reference TRBV7-8 and TRBJ2-3): GAGVSQSPRYKVAKRGQDVALRCDPISGHVSLFWYQQALGQGPEFLTYFQNEAQLDKSGLPSDRFFAERPEGSVSTLKIQRTQQEDSAVYLCASSWVPGLASDTQYFGPGTRLTVL.